A selection of T cell receptor beta chains follows, all from one sample in a study of regulatory T cells in long-lasting Graves disease. TCRdb itself ran the multiplex PCR reads through MiXCR, one entry per CDR3 protein. The repertoire holds around 340,000 distinct CDR3 sequences, with about 20% as singletons. The sequences come from peripheral blood mononuclear cells (PBMCs), collected when the disease was refractory, from a patient treated with antithyroid drugs. The receptors stem from a female donor with Graves disease. CDR3s include the opening cysteine and the closing phenylalanine or tryptophan. The D gene is left open where the match is weak. For some rows the clone size is stated as once, few or many, or as a class when expanded; others skip it.

clone_size d_call j_call v_call cdr3_nt cdr3_aa
many TRBD1 TRBJ2-6 TRBV7-9 TGTGCCAGCAGCCAAAGCGGACAGGGTCCCTCTGGGGCCAACGTCCTGACTTTC CASSQSGQGPSGANVLTF
few - TRBJ1-5 TRBV27 TGTGCCAGCAGAAAAGAAGGGGGGTATAGCAATCAGCCCCAGCATTTT CASRKEGGYSNQPQHF
many - TRBJ2-7 TRBV2 TGTGCCAGCAGTCAACAGCGGGCGACCTACGAGCAGTACTTC CASSQQRATYEQYF
- - TRBJ1-4 TRBV6-1 TGTGCCAGCAGGCAGGGGAATGAAAAACTGTTTTTT CASRQGNEKLFF
- - TRBJ1-1 TRBV10-3 TGTGCCACAAGGCCCGGGGGTGGCACTGAAGCTTTCTTT CATRPGGGTEAFF
many - TRBJ1-5 TRBV11-2 TGTGCCAGCAGCTTAGTCATTCGCAGGGGCTCTAGCAATCAGCCCCAGCATTTT CASSLVIRRGSSNQPQHF
- - TRBJ2-2 TRBV19 TGTGCCAGTAGTATAGTCCCGACAACCACCGGGGAGCTGTTTTTT CASSIVPTTTGELFF
many TRBD1 TRBJ1-6 TRBV7-2 TGTGCCAGCAGCTGGACAGGGGGTTATTCACCCCTCCACTTT CASSWTGGYSPLHF
- TRBD1 TRBJ1-1 TRBV12-5 TGTGCTAGTAAAGGGGGCGGGACCACTGAAGCTTTCTTT CASKGGGTTEAFF
- - TRBJ2-7 TRBV28 TGTGCCAGCAGTCCTCATGACAGGGAGGACGAGCAGTACTTC CASSPHDREDEQYF
- - TRBJ1-1 TRBV30 TGTGCCTGGAGTGCGTCCAGGACAGAAGCTTTCTTT CAWSASRTEAFF
- - TRBJ2-2 TRBV7-6 TGTGCCAGCCTCTTGGGAGGTCCGTACACCGGGGAGCTGTTTTTT CASLLGGPYTGELFF
many TRBD1 TRBJ2-7 TRBV28 TGTGCCAGCAGCGCCGGGACAGGGGCCTACGAGCAGTACTTC CASSAGTGAYEQYF
few - TRBJ1-6 TRBV25-1 TGTGCCAGCAGTGAATTGGAGAATTCACCCCTCCACTTT CASSELENSPLHF
- - TRBJ1-5 TRBV7-9 TGTGCCAGCAGCTTGGAAAAGGACAGACCGGGGAGCAATCAGCCCCAGCATTTT CASSLEKDRPGSNQPQHF
many - TRBJ1-2 TRBV6-2/TRBV6-3 TGTGCCAGCAGTTCGGGGTCCGATTATGGCTACACCTTC CASSSGSDYGYTF
- TRBD2 TRBJ2-5 TRBV4-1 TGCGCCAGCAGCCAAGCGGGACTAGCGGGAGCAGAGACCCAGTACTTC CASSQAGLAGAETQYF
- - TRBJ2-4 TRBV4-1 TGCGCCAGCAGCCAAGGGACTCCCGGGAAAAACATTCAGTACTTC CASSQGTPGKNIQYF
many - TRBJ1-1 TRBV3-1 TGTGCCAGCAGCCGAATCGGTGTAACTGAAGCTTTCTTT CASSRIGVTEAFF
many TRBD2 TRBJ2-7 TRBV12-3/TRBV12-4 TGTGCCAGCAGTCCCGGACTAGCGGGGGGCCTATCCTACGAGCAGTACTTC CASSPGLAGGLSYEQYF
few - TRBJ1-2 TRBV18 TGTGCCAGCTCACCACACAGCTCCCCCTCTAACTATGGCTACACCTTC CASSPHSSPSNYGYTF
- TRBD1 TRBJ1-1 TRBV12-5 TGTGCTAGTGGTTTGGTACTCGGGCAGGGGGCAGGGAGCACTGAAGCTTTCTTT CASGLVLGQGAGSTEAFF
many - TRBJ2-5 TRBV30 TGTGCCTGGAGTGCAGAGGGGGGCAGGGCGTCAGAGACCCAGTACTTC CAWSAEGGRASETQYF
few - TRBJ1-1 TRBV7-6 TGTGCCAGCAGCTTTAACCCGGGACGAATGAACACTGAAGCTTTCTTT CASSFNPGRMNTEAFF
many - TRBJ2-7 TRBV6-1 TGTGCCAGCAGTGAAAGATTAGGAAAGAGTTACGAGCAGTACTTC CASSERLGKSYEQYF
many TRBD2 TRBJ2-5 TRBV30 TGTGCCTGGAGTCTCGGGAGGCGGGAGACCCAGTACTTC CAWSLGRRETQYF
many - TRBJ2-2 TRBV5-1 TGCGCCAGCAGCTTGGCCTCGTTGCGGAGGAACACCGGGGAGCTGTTTTTT CASSLASLRRNTGELFF
many - TRBJ1-1 TRBV6-1 TGTGCCAGCTCACGGACAGTGAACACTGAAGCTTTCTTT CASSRTVNTEAFF
- - TRBJ2-5 TRBV5-1 TGCGCCAGCAGCACGGGACTCCAAAAAGAGACCCAGTACTTC CASSTGLQKETQYF
- TRBD2 TRBJ2-5 TRBV7-6 TGTGCCAGCAGCCAAGGGGCCCTAGCGGGAATGGAGACCCAGTACTTC CASSQGALAGMETQYF
few - TRBJ1-1 TRBV9 TGTGCCAGCAGATTCAGCGTGCCTGAAGCTTTCTTT CASRFSVPEAFF
many - TRBJ2-7 TRBV28 TGTGCCAGCAGCAATGAACTAACGGTGGAGCAGTACTTC CASSNELTVEQYF
- - TRBJ2-1 TRBV2 TGTGCCAGCAGTGAAGCGACCCTAGACGCCTACAATGAGCAGTTCTTC CASSEATLDAYNEQFF
- TRBD2 TRBJ2-1 TRBV28 TGTGCCAGCGCTACTAGCGGGCACAATGAGCAGTTCTTC CASATSGHNEQFF
many - TRBJ2-2 TRBV3-1 TGTGCCAGCAGCGCGCTAGCGAGCACCGGGGAGCTGTTTTTT CASSALASTGELFF
- - TRBJ1-5 TRBV6-1 TGTGCCAGCAGGGGAGTCGGTCAGCCCCAGCATTTT CASRGVGQPQHF
few - TRBJ2-4 TRBV6-2/TRBV6-3 TGTGCCAGCAGTTACTCGAACAGGGGGGGGACCAAAAACATTCAGTACTTC CASSYSNRGGTKNIQYF
many - TRBJ2-7 TRBV6-1 TGTGCCAGCAGGGCAGGGTCACTCTACGAGCAGTACTTC CASRAGSLYEQYF
many - TRBJ1-1 TRBV29-1 TGCAGCGTCGGGGGGTCGGTGAACACTGAAGCTTTCTTT CSVGGSVNTEAFF
many - TRBJ2-7 TRBV28 TGTGCCAGCAGGCCTGCAGGGCCCACCTACGAGCAGTACTTC CASRPAGPTYEQYF
- - TRBJ1-3 TRBV18 TGTGCCAGCTCACCACCAGACAGAAACACCATATATTTT CASSPPDRNTIYF
- - TRBJ1-5 TRBV6-2/TRBV6-3 TGTGCCAGCAGTCCCGGGTTTTGGGGTAATCAGCCCCAGCATTTT CASSPGFWGNQPQHF
many - TRBJ2-2 TRBV12-3/TRBV12-4 TGTGCCAGCAGGCGGGCCGTCACCGGGGAGCTGTTTTTT CASRRAVTGELFF
- - TRBJ2-4 TRBV28 TGTGCCAGCAGAAATAACCCGGGTAGTAGTGACAAAAACATTCAGTACTTC CASRNNPGSSDKNIQYF
many TRBD1 TRBJ1-4 TRBV3-1 TGTGCCAGCAGCCTACGACAGGGTCCCTATGAAAAACTGTTTTTT CASSLRQGPYEKLFF
many - TRBJ2-7 TRBV28 TGTGCCAGCAGGGACCCACTTTCCTACGAGCAGTACTTC CASRDPLSYEQYF
many TRBD2 TRBJ2-7 TRBV12-3/TRBV12-4 TGTGCCAGCAGGAGAGCCGGGACTAGCGGCGAGCAGTACTTC CASRRAGTSGEQYF
many TRBD1 TRBJ1-2 TRBV6-1 TGTGCCAGCAAAACAGGGGGCGCGTACCCAGCTAACTATGGCTACACCTTC CASKTGGAYPANYGYTF
many - TRBJ1-1 TRBV29-1 TGCAGCGTTGAACTTACAGGGAAAGTGGAAGCTTTCTTT CSVELTGKVEAFF
many - TRBJ1-2 TRBV7-8 TGTGCCAGCAGCTTAATGGGGGAACTCTATGGCTACACCTTC CASSLMGELYGYTF
many - TRBJ2-5 TRBV28 TGTGCCAGCAGTTTTGGGCCGGGCATTGGGACCCAGTACTTC CASSFGPGIGTQYF
many TRBD1 TRBJ2-5 TRBV7-9 TGTGCCAGCAGCTCAGGACACCTGGGACAGTCGGAGACCCAGTACTTC CASSSGHLGQSETQYF
- - TRBJ2-7 TRBV6-2/TRBV6-3 TGTGCCAGCAGTTACGGAAGGACCTACGAGCAGTACTTC CASSYGRTYEQYF
few TRBD2 TRBJ2-2 TRBV3-1 TGTGCCAGCAGCCCTAGCGGGGGGTTCACCGGGGAGCTGTTTTTT CASSPSGGFTGELFF
many - TRBJ2-7 TRBV15 TGTGCCACCAGCAGAGAGGGGAGAAACGAGCAGTACTTC CATSREGRNEQYF
few TRBD2 TRBJ2-5 TRBV19 TGTGCCAGGCCCTGCGGGGGGGCGGAGACCCAGTACTTC CARPCGGAETQYF
few TRBD1 TRBJ2-7 TRBV25-1 TGTGCCAGTAGACAGGGTTCGCGGTACGAGCAGTACTTC CASRQGSRYEQYF
- - TRBJ2-7 TRBV19 TGTGCCAGTAGTAAAGGCGCCTCATTTCTCTACGAGCAGTACTTC CASSKGASFLYEQYF
few TRBD2 TRBJ2-1 TRBV7-2 TGTGCCAGCAGGACTAGCGGGGGGACAGCCAATGAGCAGTTCTTC CASRTSGGTANEQFF
few - TRBJ2-7 TRBV19 TGTGCCAGTAGTATTGCGGGGCTTGGGTCCTACGAGCAGTACTTC CASSIAGLGSYEQYF